Below, 8 T cell receptor beta chains from the same sample are listed, as sequenced in a study of blood T cell repertoires in COVID-19. Only in-frame clones appear in the TCRdb table, and some are missing; sequencing was by immunoSEQ multiplex PCR. The sample lists 70,000 or so clones, about four fifths seen once, with roughly 9.7% in the top ten. The sample taken for sequencing was peripheral blood. The receptors originated from a woman aged 80 or older with acute or convalescent COVID-19.

The chain is built from TRBV2 and TRBJ2-7; D perhaps matches TRBD1 (5 bases). The CDR3 has 14 amino acids. In germline, CDR1 is SNHLY, CDR2 FYNNEI. V lost 1 base and J 2 bases, leaving 9 bases between the germline ends. The CDR3 bases are TGTGCCAGCAGTGAAGACAGGAGTACCTACGAGCAGTACTTC. Its protein is CASSEDRSTYEQYF.

The rearrangement links TRBV4-2 to TRBJ2-1; D remains unclear. Trimming cost V 5 bases and J 6 bases, with 20 bases left between them. This CDR3 comprises 16 residues. Germline V gene data show CDR1 as LGHNA and CDR2 as YNFKEQ. The CDR3 loop reads CASSDNPGFGSNEQFF. Written as DNA, the CDR3 is TGTGCCAGCAGCGATAACCCAGGATTCGGAAGCAATGAGCAGTTCTTC.

CDR3 nucleotides: TGTGCCAGCAGCGTAGAACCTAGCGGGGTCTACGAGCAGTACTTC. Protein sequence: CASSVEPSGVYEQYF. V is TRBV9 and J is TRBJ2-7; 9 bases are shared with TRBD2. This CDR3 is 15 amino acids long. V dropped 0 bases and J dropped 3; count of bases not matched to a gene: 4. Per the germline V gene, CDR1 is SGDLS and CDR2 is YYNGEE.

The chain couples TRBV6-5 to TRBJ2-7; D might be TRBD2 (5 bases). V was clipped by 6 bases and J by 2 bases, with 17 bases between them. The CDR3 is 15 residues long. From germline, CDR1 is MNHEY and CDR2 SVGAGI. CDR3 protein: CASSFGVGNPYEQYF. The DNA for the CDR3 is TGTGCCAGCAGCTTCGGGGTGGGGAATCCCTACGAGCAGTACTTC.

The chain has TRBV18 and TRBJ1-3; TRBD1 matches at 7 bases. This CDR3 has 15 residues. Germline lookup yields CDR1 KGHSH and CDR2 LQKENI. V lost 4 bases, J lost 1 base, and 4 bases stayed unmatched. Written as DNA, the CDR3 is TGTGCCAGCTCACGCACGGACAGGTCTGGAAACACCATATATTTT. This sequence encodes CASSRTDRSGNTIYF.

CDR3 sequence reads: CASSPRGPETQYF. CDR3 DNA sequence: TGTGCCAGTAGTCCCAGGGGGCCTGAGACCCAGTACTTC. The chain employs TRBV19 and TRBJ2-5, with 8 bases identical to TRBD1. V was pared by 5 bases and J by 5 bases, with 4 bases of the junction left unmatched. Germline CDR1 LNHDA, CDR2 SQIVND (reference sequence). The CDR3 sequence is 13 residues long.

The gene calls are TRBV5-1 and TRBJ1-2, with D perhaps matching TRBD1 (5 bases). Germline CDR1 is SGHRS and CDR2 is YFSETQ. V lost 4 bases, J lost 4 bases, and 14 bases lay in between. This CDR3 region has 14 residues. The CDR3 is CASSAGTLGYGYTF. CDR3 sequence (DNA): TGCGCCAGCAGCGCCGGGACTCTTGGCTATGGCTACACCTTC.

The V and J genes are TRBV3-1 (or the pseudogene TRBV3-2) and TRBJ1-5; D unresolved. This CDR3 has 16 residues. V gave up 1 base and J gave up 3 bases, with 13 bases separating them. Germline V gives CDR1 LGHDT, CDR2 YNNKEL (reference sequence). The CDR3 region is CASSQALGGFNQPQHF. CDR3 DNA sequence: TGTGCCAGCAGCCAAGCCCTTGGAGGTTTCAATCAGCCCCAGCATTTT.